This is a list of T cell receptor beta chains from one sample in a study of T-cell reconstitution after alpha-beta-depleted transplantation in children. TCRdb ran MiXCR on the PCR reads and lists one entry per CDR3 protein. The profile covers around 200,000 distinct CDR3 sequences, with under 8.5% appearing a single time and roughly 35% taken by the ten largest. The specimen comprised PBMCs, mostly from graft donor cells, sampled 360 days after TCRalphabeta/CD19-depleted stem cell transplant. These receptors all stem from a male patient between 2 and 15 years old who had a stem cell transplant for acute myeloid leukemia, so the T cells may come from the graft donor. Each CDR3 is given with its conserved first and last residue. Fields, in order: D gene, J gene, clone size, V gene, CDR3 DNA, CDR3 protein. D genes are given only for firm matches. Expanded clones are given a class, and other clones once, few, many or no size at all.

d_gene: TRBD1; j_gene: TRBJ1-1; abundance: many; v_gene: TRBV3-1; CDR3nt: TGTGCCAGCAGCCTGGGACAGATAAACACTGAAGCTTTCTTT; CDR3aa: CASSLGQINTEAFF
d_gene: .; j_gene: TRBJ2-5; abundance: few; v_gene: TRBV3-1; CDR3nt: TGTGCCAGCAGCCAAGATTTGCACAGAGGCCAAGAGACCCAGTACTTC; CDR3aa: CASSQDLHRGQETQYF
d_gene: .; j_gene: TRBJ1-2; abundance: many; v_gene: TRBV12-3/TRBV12-4; CDR3nt: TGTGCCAGCACCCTTGGGACCGCACCACGGGACTATGGCTACACCTTC; CDR3aa: CASTLGTAPRDYGYTF
d_gene: .; j_gene: TRBJ2-5; abundance: .; v_gene: TRBV3-1; CDR3nt: TGTGCCAGCAGCCAAGATCTCGGGACGGAGACCCAGTACTTC; CDR3aa: CASSQDLGTETQYF
d_gene: .; j_gene: TRBJ2-7; abundance: .; v_gene: TRBV7-3; CDR3nt: TGTGCCAGCAGCGCCTACGAGCAGTACTTC; CDR3aa: CASSAYEQYF
d_gene: TRBD2; j_gene: TRBJ2-1; abundance: few; v_gene: TRBV29-1; CDR3nt: TGCAGCGTCAACCCCCGGCTAGCGGGGATGGGTGAGCAGTTCTTC; CDR3aa: CSVNPRLAGMGEQFF
d_gene: .; j_gene: TRBJ1-1; abundance: many; v_gene: TRBV20-1; CDR3nt: TGCAGTGCTAGAGACGGCGGGAACACTGAAGCTTTCTTT; CDR3aa: CSARDGGNTEAFF
d_gene: .; j_gene: TRBJ2-1; abundance: few; v_gene: TRBV4-3; CDR3nt: TGCGCCAGCAGCCAAGATCCCGGGTCAACCTACAATGAGCAGTTCTTC; CDR3aa: CASSQDPGSTYNEQFF
d_gene: .; j_gene: TRBJ2-3; abundance: many; v_gene: TRBV5-6; CDR3nt: TGTGCCAGCAGCCTCATTCCGGGGGGGACAGGCCGTACGCAGTATTTT; CDR3aa: CASSLIPGGTGRTQYF
d_gene: .; j_gene: TRBJ2-3; abundance: .; v_gene: TRBV20-1; CDR3nt: TGCAGTCCAAAACAGGGTGGGGCAGATACGCAGTATTTT; CDR3aa: CSPKQGGADTQYF
d_gene: TRBD2; j_gene: TRBJ2-5; abundance: .; v_gene: TRBV5-1; CDR3nt: TGCGCCAGCAGTACGGGAGGGCCGGAAGAGACCCAGTACTTC; CDR3aa: CASSTGGPEETQYF
d_gene: .; j_gene: TRBJ1-1; abundance: .; v_gene: TRBV7-9; CDR3nt: TGTGCCAGCAGCCCCGGGATGACTGAAGCTTTCTTT; CDR3aa: CASSPGMTEAFF
d_gene: .; j_gene: TRBJ2-3; abundance: .; v_gene: TRBV29-1; CDR3nt: TGCAGCGTTTCCGCAGGTATAACAGATACGCAGTATTTT; CDR3aa: CSVSAGITDTQYF
d_gene: TRBD1; j_gene: TRBJ2-1; abundance: many; v_gene: TRBV29-1; CDR3nt: TGCAGCGTCGACGATGCGACAGGGGACCATGAGCAGTTCTTC; CDR3aa: CSVDDATGDHEQFF
d_gene: TRBD2; j_gene: TRBJ2-1; abundance: few; v_gene: TRBV20-1; CDR3nt: TGCAGTGCTATAGTGGGAGCGGGGGGAACGGTTGAGCAGTTCTTC; CDR3aa: CSAIVGAGGTVEQFF
d_gene: TRBD2; j_gene: TRBJ2-2; abundance: many; v_gene: TRBV20-1; CDR3nt: TGCAGTGCTAGAGATGCGGGAGGCCCCGGGGAGCTGTTTTTT; CDR3aa: CSARDAGGPGELFF
d_gene: TRBD1; j_gene: TRBJ2-2; abundance: many; v_gene: TRBV7-6; CDR3nt: TGTGCCAGTAGGTGGGACAGTTCCACCGGGGAGCTGTTTTTT; CDR3aa: CASRWDSSTGELFF
d_gene: .; j_gene: TRBJ2-1; abundance: few; v_gene: TRBV20-1; CDR3nt: TGCAGTGCTAGTGGTACCAATGAGCAGTTCTTC; CDR3aa: CSASGTNEQFF
d_gene: .; j_gene: TRBJ1-6; abundance: .; v_gene: TRBV5-1; CDR3nt: TGCGCCAGCAGCTTGGGCAGCGACAGATATAATTCACCCCTCCACTTT; CDR3aa: CASSLGSDRYNSPLHF
d_gene: .; j_gene: TRBJ1-6; abundance: few; v_gene: TRBV18; CDR3nt: TGTGCCAGCTCACCCCTTGACAGAAGCTCCTATAATTCACCCCTCCACTTT; CDR3aa: CASSPLDRSSYNSPLHF
d_gene: .; j_gene: TRBJ1-4; abundance: few; v_gene: TRBV27; CDR3nt: TGTGCCAGCAGTTTAGGGCATTCGAAAGGCGAAAAACTGTTTTTT; CDR3aa: CASSLGHSKGEKLFF
d_gene: TRBD1; j_gene: TRBJ2-7; abundance: few; v_gene: TRBV5-1; CDR3nt: TGCGCCAGCAGCTTGAGGGGACAGGGTGCCCACGAGCAGTACTTC; CDR3aa: CASSLRGQGAHEQYF
d_gene: .; j_gene: TRBJ2-2; abundance: .; v_gene: TRBV12-3/TRBV12-4; CDR3nt: TGTGCCAGCAGTTCGGGGGCGGGGTGGGGGGAGCTGTTTTTT; CDR3aa: CASSSGAGWGELFF
d_gene: .; j_gene: TRBJ2-7; abundance: .; v_gene: TRBV3-1; CDR3nt: TGTGCCAGCAGCCCGACAGGAGACTACGAGCAGTACTTC; CDR3aa: CASSPTGDYEQYF
d_gene: TRBD1; j_gene: TRBJ2-5; abundance: .; v_gene: TRBV20-1; CDR3nt: TGCAGTGCTAGAGGGACAGGGGATCAAGAGACCCAGTACTTC; CDR3aa: CSARGTGDQETQYF
d_gene: .; j_gene: TRBJ1-1; abundance: .; v_gene: TRBV19; CDR3nt: TGTGCCAGCCAGCAAGGAGATACTGAAGCTTTCTTT; CDR3aa: CASQQGDTEAFF
d_gene: .; j_gene: TRBJ2-1; abundance: many; v_gene: TRBV12-3/TRBV12-4; CDR3nt: TGTGCCAGCAGTTTCAAGACTATTGAGCAGTTCTTC; CDR3aa: CASSFKTIEQFF
d_gene: .; j_gene: TRBJ2-3; abundance: .; v_gene: TRBV29-1; CDR3nt: TGCAGCGTTCGCTATAACACAGATACGCAGTATTTT; CDR3aa: CSVRYNTDTQYF
d_gene: TRBD1; j_gene: TRBJ2-7; abundance: many; v_gene: TRBV12-5; CDR3nt: TGTGCTAGTGGTCAGAGGACAGGGAGTATCCTCTACGAGCAGTACTTC; CDR3aa: CASGQRTGSILYEQYF
d_gene: TRBD1; j_gene: TRBJ1-2; abundance: .; v_gene: TRBV20-1; CDR3nt: TGCAGTGCTGGAGACCGGGACAGGGGCTACACCTTC; CDR3aa: CSAGDRDRGYTF
d_gene: .; j_gene: TRBJ2-6; abundance: .; v_gene: TRBV11-2; CDR3nt: TGTGCCAGCAGCTTAGTTTGGGGCAGGACCCTCTCTGGGGCCAACGTCCTGACTTTC; CDR3aa: CASSLVWGRTLSGANVLTF
d_gene: TRBD1; j_gene: TRBJ2-4; abundance: few; v_gene: TRBV6-1; CDR3nt: TGTGCCAGCAGTGCCGTGCAGGGGGCGTTCAAAAACATTCAGTACTTC; CDR3aa: CASSAVQGAFKNIQYF
d_gene: .; j_gene: TRBJ2-1; abundance: .; v_gene: TRBV5-1; CDR3nt: TGCGCCAGCAGCTTTGTATTCTTTCAGGGTGAGCAGTTCTTC; CDR3aa: CASSFVFFQGEQFF
d_gene: .; j_gene: TRBJ1-1; abundance: many; v_gene: TRBV7-7; CDR3nt: TGTGCTAGCAGCTTAGCTAGGGCGAGGGGGGGAAACACTGAAGCTTTCTTT; CDR3aa: CASSLARARGGNTEAFF
d_gene: .; j_gene: TRBJ2-5; abundance: few; v_gene: TRBV7-2; CDR3nt: TGTGCCAGCAGACTATCCCCAGGACACCTGGGGGAGACCCAGTACTTC; CDR3aa: CASRLSPGHLGETQYF
d_gene: .; j_gene: TRBJ1-2; abundance: many; v_gene: TRBV7-9; CDR3nt: TGTGCCAGCAGCTTAGGTGATCTCGGCTACACCTTC; CDR3aa: CASSLGDLGYTF
d_gene: TRBD1; j_gene: TRBJ2-7; abundance: .; v_gene: TRBV7-2; CDR3nt: TGTGCCAGCAGCGGACAGGCGGTTGGCGAGCAGTACTTC; CDR3aa: CASSGQAVGEQYF
d_gene: TRBD2; j_gene: TRBJ2-7; abundance: many; v_gene: TRBV4-1; CDR3nt: TGCGCCAGCAGCTCACTCCCTAGCGGGAGAGTCGAGCAGTACTTC; CDR3aa: CASSSLPSGRVEQYF
d_gene: .; j_gene: TRBJ2-2; abundance: .; v_gene: TRBV29-1; CDR3nt: TGCAGCGCTGGGCGGGACGTGAACACCGGGGAGCTGTTTTTT; CDR3aa: CSAGRDVNTGELFF
d_gene: TRBD1; j_gene: TRBJ2-1; abundance: many; v_gene: TRBV2; CDR3nt: TGTGCCAGCACCTTTAGGACAGGGGACACTGAGCAGTTCTTC; CDR3aa: CASTFRTGDTEQFF
d_gene: .; j_gene: TRBJ2-2; abundance: many; v_gene: TRBV29-1; CDR3nt: TGCAGCGTTCGGGGCTGGGATCCGGGGGAGCTGTTTTTT; CDR3aa: CSVRGWDPGELFF
d_gene: .; j_gene: TRBJ2-2; abundance: few; v_gene: TRBV7-2; CDR3nt: TGTGCCAGCAGCTTAACGGCCCGGGGCCTGAACACCGGGGAGCTGTTTTTT; CDR3aa: CASSLTARGLNTGELFF
d_gene: .; j_gene: TRBJ2-1; abundance: .; v_gene: TRBV5-1; CDR3nt: TGCGCCAGCAGCTTGGGGGGTCGGGCAGCCCAGTACAATGAGCAGTTCTTC; CDR3aa: CASSLGGRAAQYNEQFF
d_gene: .; j_gene: TRBJ1-3; abundance: few; v_gene: TRBV20-1; CDR3nt: TGCAGTGCTCCGGACTACGGTGGAAACACCATATATTTT; CDR3aa: CSAPDYGGNTIYF